These T cell receptor beta chains were read from a single sample in a study of metastatic and nonmetastatic thyroid tumors. TCRdb re-clonotyped the PCR reads through MiXCR. The top ten clones hold less than 15% of a sample with about 24,000 clones, more than 20% of them seen once. Material for sequencing was tumor tissue. The receptors were gathered from a male donor with papillary thyroid cancer or a benign thyroid nodule (not recorded which). Some clones in this sample may be carry-over from other donors' samples. Each CDR3 is given with its conserved first and last residue. Each record gives: CDR3 length, J gene, clone size, D gene, V gene, CDR3 protein, CDR3 DNA. D genes are given only for firm matches. The size field is filled for only some rows; it gives once, few, many or a size class.

15 | TRBJ2-3 | many | TRBD2 | TRBV6-1 | CASSWREDGTDTQYF | TGTGCCAGCTCGTGGCGGGAGGATGGCACAGATACGCAGTATTTT
15 | TRBJ1-2 | many | . | TRBV4-3 | CASSQVSGIGRGYTF | TGCGCCAGCAGCCAAGTTTCAGGGATTGGTCGTGGCTACACCTTC
14 | TRBJ2-2 | once | . | TRBV9 | CASSVEQRAGELFF | TGCGCCAGCAGCGTAGAACAGAGGGCCGGGGAGCTGTTTTTT
13 | TRBJ2-1 | medium-sized | TRBD2 | TRBV6-1 | CASRGTSGTEQFF | TGTGCCAGCAGGGGGACTAGCGGGACGGAGCAGTTCTTC
14 | TRBJ2-7 | . | TRBD1 | TRBV20-1 | CSARDRTGGYEQYF | TGCAGTGCTAGAGATAGGACAGGGGGATACGAGCAGTACTTC
16 | TRBJ1-2 | many | TRBD1 | TRBV5-1 | CASSRTGGKANYGYTF | TGCGCCAGCAGTCGTACAGGGGGCAAAGCTAACTATGGCTACACCTTC
13 | TRBJ2-7 | . | TRBD1 | TRBV24-1 | CATSGQGFIEQYF | TGTGCCACTAGCGGACAGGGGTTCATCGAGCAGTACTTC
14 | TRBJ2-7 | . | . | TRBV6-2/TRBV6-3 | CASSYSRNRGEHYF | TGTGCCAGCAGTTACTCGAGAAATAGAGGCGAGCATTACTTC
14 | TRBJ2-7 | many | TRBD2 | TRBV12-3/TRBV12-4 | CASSLTGGRNEQYF | TGTGCCAGCAGTTTGACGGGAGGGAGGAACGAGCAGTACTTC
15 | TRBJ2-7 | . | TRBD1 | TRBV6-2/TRBV6-3 | CASDRVAAIGTTQYF | TGTGCCAGCGACAGGGTGGCGGCCATCGGCACTACGCAGTACTTC
16 | TRBJ2-1 | . | . | TRBV7-2 | CASSLAVLAGAYEQFF | TGTGCCAGCAGCTTAGCGGTGCTAGCTGGAGCCTACGAGCAGTTCTTC
15 | TRBJ2-2 | few | . | TRBV28 | CASSLRGGSSVELFF | TGTGCCAGCAGTTTGCGGGGCGGATCTTCTGTGGAGCTGTTTTTT
15 | TRBJ1-2 | . | . | TRBV6-1 | CASRGSLLRNYGYTF | TGTGCCAGCAGGGGGAGTCTACTTCGGAACTATGGCTACACCTTC
13 | TRBJ1-2 | many | TRBD1 | TRBV2 | CASRDRENYGYTF | TGTGCCAGCAGGGACAGGGAAAACTATGGCTACACCTTC
14 | TRBJ2-7 | once | . | TRBV7-2 | CASSPSHTAYEHYF | TGTGCCAGCAGCCCTTCCCACACGGCCTACGAGCATTACTTC
17 | TRBJ2-1 | . | . | TRBV5-1 | CASSSRSASTSYNDQFF | TGCGCCAGCTCTTCCCGGTCGGCGTCTACTTCCTACAATGACCAGTTCTTC
17 | TRBJ1-1 | many | . | TRBV14 | CASSQESVISGDTEAFF | TGTGCCAGCAGCCAAGAATCGGTCATCTCGGGTGACACTGAAGCTTTCTTT
14 | TRBJ1-1 | medium-sized | . | TRBV27 | CASSLWGKNTEAFF | TGTGCCAGCAGTTTATGGGGTAAGAACACTGAAGCTTTCTTT
19 | TRBJ1-2 | many | TRBD1 | TRBV19 | CASSSTQEVKWTGYNGYTF | TGTGCCAGTAGTAGCACCCAAGAGGTCAAATGGACAGGGTATAATGGCTACACCTTC
14 | TRBJ1-1 | . | . | TRBV6-1 | CASSQKAANTEAFF | TGTGCCAGCAGCCAAAAGGCGGCGAACACAGAAGCTTTCTTT
15 | TRBJ2-7 | . | TRBD2 | TRBV10-3 | CAISGSGGRWYEQYF | TGTGCCATCAGTGGTTCTGGCGGGAGGTGGTACGAGCAGTACTTC
16 | TRBJ2-1 | many | . | TRBV4-1 | CASSPSTGTLYNEQFF | TGCGCCAGCAGCCCCTCGACAGGGACTCTTTACAATGAGCAGTTCTTC
14 | TRBJ2-1 | few | . | TRBV2 | CASSEGARSNEQFF | TGTGCCAGCAGTGAAGGAGCACGAAGCAATGAGCAGTTCTTC
15 | TRBJ2-7 | once | TRBD2 | TRBV7-8 | CAGSLSGTAAYEQYF | TGTGCCGGCAGCTTAAGCGGGACTGCTGCGTACGAGCAGTACTTC
17 | TRBJ1-2 | few | TRBD1 | TRBV6-2/TRBV6-3 | CASSYSTETGGGRGYTF | TGTGCCAGCAGTTACTCCACCGAGACAGGGGGAGGTCGCGGCTACACCTTC
19 | TRBJ2-1 | . | TRBD2 | TRBV7-7 | CASSPQASGSSCSYNEQFF | TGTGCCAGCAGCCCTCAGGCTAGCGGGAGCAGCTGCTCCTACAATGAGCAGTTCTTC
13 | TRBJ2-5 | many | . | TRBV6-1 | CASIEGGLETQYF | TGTGCCAGCATCGAGGGGGGACTGGAGACCCAGTACTTC
15 | TRBJ2-7 | . | TRBD2 | TRBV11-2 | CASSPRLAGPYEQYF | TGTGCCAGCAGCCCCCGGCTAGCGGGGCCCTACGAGCAGTACTTC
17 | TRBJ2-1 | once | TRBD2 | TRBV20-1 | CSAAADLAGGSYNEQFF | TGCAGTGCTGCGGCCGACCTAGCGGGAGGGTCCTACAATGAGCAGTTCTTC
17 | TRBJ2-3 | many | TRBD1 | TRBV4-3 | CASSQDNRDRGIDTQYF | TGCGCCAGCAGCCAAGACAACCGGGACAGGGGGATAGATACGCAGTATTTT
14 | TRBJ2-5 | many | . | TRBV5-1 | CASSWKGSQETQYF | TGCGCCAGCAGCTGGAAGGGGAGCCAAGAGACCCAGTACTTC
13 | TRBJ1-1 | few | . | TRBV6-2/TRBV6-3 | CASTQSGVTEAFF | TGTGCCAGCACTCAATCCGGGGTCACTGAAGCTTTCTTT
13 | TRBJ1-2 | many | . | TRBV14 | CASSLARNYGYTF | TGTGCCAGCAGCCTGGCACGGAACTATGGCTACACCTTC
16 | TRBJ1-3 | many | . | TRBV10-3 | CAISESGLALGNTIYF | TGTGCCATCAGTGAGTCGGGATTGGCGCTGGGAAACACCATATATTTT
14 | TRBJ1-2 | once | TRBD1 | TRBV18 | CASSLVDRPEGYTF | TGTGCCAGCTCACTAGTGGACAGGCCAGAGGGCTACACCTTC
15 | TRBJ1-2 | many | . | TRBV5-1 | CASSLGGSVNYGYTF | TGCGCCAGCAGCTTGGGGGGCTCCGTTAACTATGGCTACACCTTC
13 | TRBJ2-3 | . | . | TRBV6-1 | CASRGVAGDTQYF | TGTGCCAGCAGAGGGGTAGCTGGAGATACGCAGTATTTT
15 | TRBJ2-7 | . | TRBD2 | TRBV7-2 | CASSHRTSSLDEQYF | TGTGCCAGCAGCCATCGGACTAGCTCTTTGGACGAGCAGTACTTC
15 | TRBJ2-7 | once | . | TRBV20-1 | CSARGLGLLSYEQYF | TGCAGTGCTAGAGGGTTAGGGCTACTTTCCTACGAGCAGTACTTC
17 | TRBJ1-5 | many | . | TRBV11-1 | CASSPGTDTSGNQPQHF | TGTGCCAGTAGCCCCGGGACGGATACTTCGGGCAATCAGCCCCAGCATTTT
15 | TRBJ2-2 | many | TRBD2 | TRBV6-4 | CASGDGEGLTGELFF | TGTGCCAGCGGTGACGGGGAGGGTCTCACCGGGGAGCTGTTTTTT
16 | TRBJ2-3 | . | TRBD1 | TRBV6-1 | CASSLVRGQGRDTQSF | TGTGCCAGCAGCCTCGTGAGGGGACAGGGTAGGGATACGCAGTCTTTT
18 | TRBJ2-7 | . | . | TRBV11-1 | CASSLAQVRQDLPYEQYF | TGTGCCAGCAGCTTAGCACAGGTGAGGCAGGACCTCCCCTACGAGCAGTACTTC
16 | TRBJ2-3 | many | TRBD2 | TRBV5-1 | CASSLLQRGITDTQYF | TGCGCCAGCAGCTTGTTGCAGCGGGGGATCACAGATACGCAGTATTTT
13 | TRBJ2-7 | many | . | TRBV5-6 | CASSPRTVYEQYF | TGTGCCAGCAGCCCCCGGACTGTCTACGAGCAGTACTTC
16 | TRBJ2-7 | large | TRBD1 | TRBV6-1 | CASREYGQGLMGEQYF | TGTGCCAGCAGGGAGTACGGACAGGGGTTAATGGGCGAGCAGTACTTC
16 | TRBJ2-7 | . | . | TRBV18 | CASSPGLAKRLAEQYF | TGTGCCAGCTCACCAGGCCTAGCTAAGAGGTTGGCCGAGCAGTACTTC
15 | TRBJ2-1 | medium-sized | TRBD1 | TRBV6-1 | CASSEPGQGVNEQFF | TGTGCCAGCAGTGAGCCGGGACAGGGGGTAAATGAGCAGTTCTTC
14 | TRBJ1-6 | . | . | TRBV12-3/TRBV12-4 | CASNTNFGYSPLHF | TGTGCCAGCAACACCAACTTTGGGTATTCACCCCTCCACTTT
15 | TRBJ2-1 | many | . | TRBV27 | CASSPTGVWLGEQFF | TGTGCCAGCAGCCCGACGGGAGTTTGGTTAGGTGAGCAGTTCTTC
14 | TRBJ2-1 | few | TRBD1 | TRBV3-1 | CASSPRQGVDEQFF | TGTGCCAGCAGCCCCCGACAGGGTGTCGATGAGCAGTTCTTC